This T cell receptor (beta chain) is drawn from a study of T cells after yellow fever vaccination. Germline values: CDR1 SQVTM, CDR2 ANQGSEA. The CDR3 extends over 15 amino acids. Trimming took off 5 bases at V and 0 bases at J, with 13 bases between the two ends. TCRdb called the 5' RACE reads again in MiXCR, with one record for every CDR3 protein. The table shows hundreds of thousands of distinct CDR3 sequences, with 5.2% occurring only once. There are a few counts of this clonotype. Antigen unknown. General study points: Post-booster samples contained most primary-vaccination clones (approximately 96% CD4, around 89% CD8).

The source material was CD4+ T cells sorted from PBMCs, sampled on the day of the yellow fever booster vaccination. V is TRBV29-1 and J is TRBJ2-2; D is perhaps TRBD2 (6 bases). The sequence came from a man between 18 and 29 years old who received the YFV17D yellow fever vaccine. CDR3 sequence: CSVMTGVTNTGELFF. DNA for the CDR3: TGCAGCGTTATGACGGGGGTCACGAACACCGGGGAGCTGTTTTTT.